The 18 T cell receptor beta chains reported below all come from one sample, sequenced in a study of blood T cell repertoires in COVID-19. Method: immunoSEQ multiplex PCR; TCRdb's copy keeps in-frame clones and lacks some. This table has about 130,000 clones, around 79% appearing once. The sample was peripheral blood. These receptors were taken from a man older than 75 with acute or convalescent COVID-19.

This chain connects TRBV3-1 (or the pseudogene TRBV3-2) to TRBJ1-4, with 8 bases matching TRBD1. CDR1 LGHDT and CDR2 YNNKEL come from the germline V gene (reference sequence). V was clipped by 7 bases and J by 1 base; unmatched bases: 8. The length of the CDR3 is 16 residues. The CDR3 DNA sequence: TGTGCCAGCATTTACAGGGGGATCGGAACTAATGAAAAACTGTTTTTT. Its translation is CASIYRGIGTNEKLFF.

J is TRBJ2-7 and V is TRBV4-1, with 7 bases that match TRBD1. The germline V gene has CDR1 MGHRA and CDR2 YSYEKL. The CDR3 is made up of 16 amino acids. With 4 bases clipped from V and 2 bases from J, the junction kept 11 bases outside the gene matches. The DNA of the CDR3 is TGCGCCAGCAGCCTCGCGCCTACAGGGGAAACCTACGAGCAGTACTTC. It specifies CASSLAPTGETYEQYF.

The rearrangement joins TRBV5-4 to TRBJ1-1; D unclear. V lost 2 bases and J lost 4, with 12 bases in between. CDR1 is SGHNT and CDR2 is YYREEE in the germline V gene (reference sequence). The CDR3 is 14 amino acids. CDR3 sequence (DNA): TGTGCCAGCAGCTTCGACACCCTCTTCACTGAAGCTTTCTTT. Its protein product is CASSFDTLFTEAFF.

The J gene is TRBJ1-6, the V gene TRBV10-3; maybe TRBD1 (6 bases). The germline CDR1 and CDR2 sequences are ENHRY and SYGVKD. CDR3 length: 13 amino acids. V shed 10 bases and J shed 7 bases, with 14 bases lying between them. CDR3 residues: CATSGGGNSPLHF. The CDR3 DNA sequence: TGTGCCACGTCGGGGGGCGGCAATTCACCCCTCCACTTT.

The V call is TRBV28, the J call TRBJ2-1; TRBD1 matches 8 bases. In germline, CDR1 is MDHEN, CDR2 SYDVKM. V lost 4 bases to trimming and J lost 9 bases; unmatched junction nucleotides: 11. The CDR3 runs to 15 residues. The CDR3 here is CASSSWTGLGREQFF. CDR3 nucleotides: TGTGCCAGCAGTTCCTGGACAGGGTTGGGTCGTGAGCAGTTCTTC.

The rearrangement links TRBV7-9 to TRBJ1-6; possible D gene TRBD1, 6 bases. Germline CDR1 is SEHNR and CDR2 is FQNEAQ (reference sequence). The CDR3 covers 16 residues. Trimming stripped 6 bases from V and 7 bases from J, with 19 bases between. CDR3 DNA sequence: TGTGCCAGCAGTCCCGGGGGGAACAGGGTGAATTCACCCCTCCACTTT. Residues: CASSPGGNRVNSPLHF.

The DNA for the CDR3 is TGTGCCATCAGTGGACCGGGACAGCCCAAGGAGCAGTACTTC. Protein product: CAISGPGQPKEQYF. J is TRBJ2-7 and V is TRBV10-3; 7 positions agree with TRBD1. Losses at the gene ends were 4 bases for V and 7 bases for J; bases not matched to a gene: 10. This CDR3 spans 14 amino acids. From germline, CDR1 is ENHRY and CDR2 SYGVKD.

This clone was observed a handful of times. This chain links TRBV5-1 with TRBJ2-3; 9 bases are a match to TRBD1. The junction had 3 bases not matched to a gene; V was cut back by 5 bases and J by 2 bases. CDR1 and CDR2 from the germline V gene are SGHRS and YFSETQ. The CDR3 runs 14 residues. The CDR3 loop reads CASRRTGDTDTQYF. DNA of the CDR3: TGCGCCAGCAGGAGGACAGGGGACACAGATACGCAGTATTTT. The variable domain in full, with the rest retrieved from reference TRBV5-1 and TRBJ2-3, is KAGVTQTPRYLIKTRGQQVTLSCSPISGHRSVSWYQQTPGQGLQFLFEYFSETQRNKGNFPGRFSGRQFSNSRSEMNVSTLELGDSALYLCASRRTGDTDTQYFGPGTRLTVL.

V is TRBV6-5 and J is TRBJ1-6; D gene ambiguous. V was pared by 6 bases and J by 7 bases, with 10 bases between. Germline lookup yields CDR1 MNHEY and CDR2 SVGAGI. The CDR3 is 13 residues long. CDR3: CASSSGRNSPLHF. The CDR3 nucleotides are TGTGCCAGCAGCTCCGGGAGGAATTCACCCCTCCACTTT.

This clone has just a few counts. The chain combines TRBV25-1 with TRBJ1-2, with D tentatively TRBD1 (5 bases). V was trimmed by 6 bases and J by 7 bases, leaving 15 bases between them. The CDR3 totals 13 residues. Germline loops: CDR1 MGHDK, CDR2 SYGVNS. The CDR3 reads CASSVQSGVGYTF. The CDR3 DNA is TGTGCCAGCAGCGTCCAGTCGGGGGTTGGCTACACCTTC.

Worth noting for this clone: At one end, the junction sequence differs from germline, possibly due to a read error. The V gene is TRBV2, the J gene TRBJ1-1; no reliable D call. The CDR3 covers 11 residues. Germline assignment: CDR1 SNHLY and CDR2 FYNNEI. CDR3 DNA sequence: TGTGCCAGCGGGAGCCAGGCCCGTTTCCTCTTT. It codes for CASGSQARFLF.

This clone was seen just once. The chain employs TRBV7-3 and TRBJ2-3; TRBD1 agrees at 9 bases. Trimming took 6 bases from V and 7 from J; bases not matched to a gene: 8. This CDR3 has 14 amino acids. Germline lookup yields CDR1 SGHTA and CDR2 FQGTGA. The CDR3 here is CASSDGTGRYTQYF. For the CDR3, the DNA is TGTGCCAGCAGTGACGGGACAGGGAGATATACGCAGTATTTT.

The chain carries TRBV7-2 and TRBJ2-2, with D uncertain. V was trimmed by 2 bases and J by 1 base, leaving 11 bases between them. Germline V gives CDR1 SGHTA, CDR2 FQGNSA. The CDR3 totals 16 residues. This CDR3 is CASSLYSRGNTGELFF. The CDR3 nucleotides read TGTGCCAGCAGCTTATATAGTAGAGGGAACACCGGGGAGCTGTTTTTT.

The chain recombines TRBV2 with TRBJ1-1; D perhaps matches TRBD1 (6 bases). The V gene's germline CDR1 is SNHLY and CDR2 FYNNEI. The CDR3 is made up of 14 amino acids. Trimming shortened V by 6 bases and J by 4 bases, and 15 bases separated the two germline ends. CDR3 DNA: TGTGCCAGCAGGGGCACGGGGGGCCTCACTGAAGCTTTCTTT. Amino acids: CASRGTGGLTEAFF.

This chain links TRBV7-2 with TRBJ2-5; TRBD2 matches at 8 bases. The CDR3 consists of 16 residues. Germline values: CDR1 SGHTA, CDR2 FQGNSA. J gave up 4 bases and V 1 base, and 8 bases lay outside the gene matches. In DNA form, the CDR3 reads TGTGCCAGCAGCTTAGAGGGAAGGCTAGCGGGAGAGACCCAGTACTTC. Translating it yields CASSLEGRLAGETQYF.

In this sample, this clone turned up many times. The chain is built from TRBV5-1 and TRBJ2-2; D is perhaps TRBD1 (5 bases). This CDR3 region has 17 residues. CDR1 and CDR2 (germline): SGHRS, YFSETQ. V was trimmed by 0 bases and J by 6 bases, leaving 18 bases between them. The CDR3 spells CASSLVEWVRESGELFF. DNA for the CDR3: TGCGCCAGCAGCTTGGTTGAATGGGTCAGGGAATCCGGGGAGCTGTTTTTT.

The CDR3 DNA sequence: TGTGCCAGCAGTGAGGGGGGTATCTCTGGGGCCAACGTCCTGACTTTC. This codes for CASSEGGISGANVLTF. The chain links TRBV6-1 to TRBJ2-6; maybe TRBD2 (6 bases). The CDR3 has 16 residues. Germline CDR1 reads MNHNS; CDR2 reads SASEGT. Trimming stripped 3 bases from V and 0 bases from J, with 9 bases between.

This chain joins TRBV4-2 and TRBJ1-1; the D gene is possibly TRBD1 (5 bases). Per the germline V gene, CDR1 is LGHNA and CDR2 is YNFKEQ. V lost 1 base, J lost 10 bases, and 16 bases lay in between. The CDR3 length is 14 residues. The CDR3: CASSQVADIHPAFF. In DNA form, the CDR3 reads TGTGCCAGCAGCCAAGTGGCGGACATCCACCCAGCTTTCTTT.